What follows describes a single T cell receptor (beta chain). Some clones are missing from TCRdb's copy, which holds only in-frame ones; the method was immunoSEQ multiplex PCR. The data hold a few hundred thousand clones, with about 85% observed a single time. This entry belongs to a study of blood T cell repertoires in COVID-19. V shed 4 bases and J shed 3 bases, with 18 bases lying between them. The length of the CDR3 is 16 residues. Per germline, CDR1 MNHEY and CDR2 SVGAGI. The sample taken for sequencing was peripheral blood. This receptor was obtained from a man younger than 35 with active or convalescent COVID-19. The chain recombines TRBV6-5 with TRBJ2-5; maybe TRBD2 (6 bases). The chain's CDR3 is CASSSYLERVEETQYF. For the CDR3, the DNA is TGTGCCAGCAGTTCCTACTTAGAGCGGGTTGAAGAGACCCAGTACTTC.